What follows is one TCR beta chain and its context. Its antigen is currently unknown. This entry comes from a study of T-cell memory formation after mild COVID-19. Study at large: TCR clusters mostly belonged to single donors.

TCR alpha and TCR beta cDNA libraries with sample barcodes and UMIs came from 5'RACE using constant-segment primers. TCRdb used MiXCR to reprocess the 5' RACE reads, holding one entry per CDR3 protein. The table lists 450,000 or so distinct CDR3 sequences, roughly 20% of them singletons, with 7.5% to 9.5% in the top ten. Study-wide points: Clones contracting across day 15 to 85 had a balanced CD4/CD8 profile; later expanding clones leaned CD4+.

The sequence was obtained from an adult woman who had mild COVID-19 (a few samples of this study predate the infection). Cell type and time point are not known. The sample was PBMCs or a T cell subset sorted from them (not recorded which).

CDR3 bases: TGCGCCAGCAGCTTGAGGGGACAGGGAATGGAGACCCAGTACTTC. Translation: CASSLRGQGMETQYF. J is TRBJ2-5 and V is TRBV5-1, with 9 bases matching TRBD1. Germline lookup yields CDR1 SGHRS and CDR2 YFSETQ. The V and J ends lost 1 base and 5 bases, in that order; junction bases with no gene match: 6. The CDR3 loop spans 15 amino acids.